The next 32 T cell receptor beta chains were all read from a single sample in a study of vaccination and CD4 T cells after COVID-19 (dated by TCRdb to between 2021 and 2024). In light of the paper, this sample's treatment or condition label describes: approximately nine-day PBMC culture with coronavirus spike peptide pools or control peptides (ViraFEST assay). Antigens of these TCRs are unknown. Library preparation was by PCR. For sequencing, an Illumina iSeq 100 was employed. At the Johns Hopkins FTIC core, DNA from the cultured CD4+ T cells underwent TCR sequencing with the Oncomine TCR Beta short-read assay. The public reads were reanalyzed by TCRdb: fastp trimming at Q25, MiXCR alignment, in-frame beta chains only. Merged by CDR3 protein, the rows form single entries marked with the most common genes and DNA. The sample table shows over 10,000 distinct CDR3 sequences, and roughly 61% are seen once. Clones ranked in the top ten supply roughly 12% of the sample.

The sample consisted of CD4+ T cells from blood, cultured in vitro. These receptors originate from a human donor who had recovered from COVID-19.

The chain joins TRBV6-1 to TRBJ1-1, with 8 bases identical to TRBD1. The CDR3 spans 18 residues. V was clipped by 6 bases and J by 3 bases; unmatched bases: 18. Germline CDR1 MNHNS, CDR2 SASEGT. CDR3 nucleotides: TGTGCCAGCAGGCCCACTCCTGGCAGGGGGCTGAGTTACACTGAAGCTTTCTTT. It codes for CASRPTPGRGLSYTEAFF.

This chain joins TRBV19 and TRBJ1-5; possible D gene TRBD1, 5 bases. CDR3 length: 16 residues. Trimming shortened V by 7 bases and J by 0 bases, and 16 bases separated the two germline ends. Germline V gene lookup returns CDR1 LNHDA and CDR2 SQIVND (reference sequence). CDR3 protein: CASTPGGVDSNQPQHF. As DNA, the CDR3 is TGTGCCAGTACCCCGGGGGGGGTGGATAGCAATCAGCCCCAGCATTTT. Full variable domain (remainder filled in from reference TRBV19 and TRBJ1-5): DGGITQSPKYLFRKEGQNVTLSCEQNLNHDAMYWYRQDPGQGLRLIYYSQIVNDFQKGDIAEGYSVSREKKESFPLTVTSAQKNPTAFYLCASTPGGVDSNQPQHFGDGTRLSIL.

The chain couples TRBV2 to TRBJ2-5; either TRBD1 or TRBD2 may fit D (5 bases each). CDR1 and CDR2 (germline): SNHLY, FYNNEI. CDR3 length: 14 residues. V was trimmed by 7 bases and J by 4 bases, leaving 16 bases between them. Here the CDR3 reads CASNPGGPGETQYF. The DNA for the CDR3 is TGTGCCAGCAACCCTGGGGGTCCAGGAGAGACCCAGTACTTC.

The V and J genes are TRBV7-9 and TRBJ2-7, with 9 bases matching TRBD2. Germline CDR1 is SEHNR and CDR2 is FQNEAQ (reference sequence). Trimming cost V 6 bases and J 2 bases; bases outside gene matches: 5. The CDR3 spans 14 residues. The CDR3 here is CASSPSGMTYEQYF. CDR3 in DNA: TGTGCCAGCAGTCCTAGCGGGATGACCTACGAGCAGTACTTC.

The chain has TRBV6-1 and TRBJ2-2, with TRBD2 matching over 9 bases. V gave up 3 bases and J gave up 9 bases; unmatched junction bases: 5. The CDR3 loop spans 14 amino acids. Germline CDR1 and CDR2: MNHNS and SASEGT. The CDR3 reads CASSETSGTRELFF. In DNA form, the CDR3 reads TGTGCCAGCAGTGAGACTAGCGGAACCCGGGAGCTGTTTTTT.

This clonotype was picked up one time. The chain has TRBV20-1 and TRBJ2-1; D possibly corresponds to TRBD2 (6 bases). Trimming pared 0 bases from V and 3 bases from J, leaving 15 bases between. This CDR3 comprises 16 residues. The germline V gene encodes CDR1 DFQATT and CDR2 SNEGSKA (reference sequence). The CDR3 is CSARDHGGNVYNEQFF. The DNA for the CDR3 is TGCAGTGCTAGAGATCACGGAGGGAACGTCTACAATGAGCAGTTCTTC.

CDR3 amino acids: CASSEGASGSYEQYF. The CDR3 coding sequence is TGTGCCAGCAGTGAAGGGGCTAGCGGGAGTTACGAGCAGTACTTC. The rearrangement joins TRBV6-1 to TRBJ2-1; 10 bases align to TRBD2. The end of the DNA is better explained by TRBJ2-7, so the J call may be wrong. Germline V lookup: CDR1 MNHNS, CDR2 SASEGT. The CDR3 loop spans 15 amino acids.

This clonotype was recorded only once. The V call is TRBV4-1, the J call TRBJ2-7; no firm D call. This CDR3 region has 17 residues. Germline values: CDR1 MGHRA, CDR2 YSYEKL. V was pared by 5 bases and J by 0 bases, with 20 bases between. The CDR3 is CASSGSSRQPSSYEQYF. The CDR3 region has the DNA TGCGCCAGCAGCGGCAGTTCAAGACAACCCAGCTCCTACGAGCAGTACTTC.

This chain connects TRBV18 to TRBJ2-3; 12 bases map to TRBD2. The CDR3 consists of 14 residues. V shed 4 bases and J 6 bases; nucleotides not matched to a gene: 2. The germline gives CDR1 KGHSH, CDR2 LQKENI. This CDR3 is CASSLGLAGDTQYF. CDR3 coding DNA: TGTGCCAGCTCACTGGGACTAGCGGGTGATACGCAGTATTTT. Together with reference TRBV18 and TRBJ2-3, the CDR3 gives the full variable domain: NAGVMQNPRHLVRRRGQEARLRCSPMKGHSHVYWYRQLPEEGLKFMVYLQKENIIDESGMPKERFSAEFPKEGPSILRIQQVVRGDSAAYFCASSLGLAGDTQYFGPGTRLTVL.

The table lists this clonotype with a few counts. The CDR3 bases are TGTGCCAGCAGCCAAGGACTAGCGGGCTCCTACGAGCAGTACTTC. Translation gives CASSQGLAGSYEQYF. The chain links TRBV4-2 to TRBJ2-7; 10 bases are shared with TRBD2. In germline, CDR1 is LGHNA, CDR2 YNFKEQ. This CDR3 is built from 15 residues. With 1 base clipped from V and 0 bases from J, the junction kept 0 bases outside the gene matches.

This clonotype was detected only once. This chain uses TRBV6-1 with TRBJ2-1; D gene uncertain. This CDR3 is built from 14 residues. Germline CDR1 reads MNHNS; CDR2 reads SASEGT. Deletions cut 10 bases from V and 2 bases from J, with 15 bases between. The CDR3 nucleotides read TGTGCCACCCGTTCCCAGGTGGCCTACAATGAGCAGTTCTTC. Its translation: CATRSQVAYNEQFF.

The rearrangement uses TRBV6-1 and TRBJ1-5; 7 bases map to TRBD1. The V gene's germline CDR1 is MNHNS and CDR2 SASEGT. The CDR3 has 17 amino acids. J was trimmed by 4 bases and V by 1 base; bases with no gene match: 10. The chain's CDR3 is CASSEEQGVTLNQPQHF. In DNA, the CDR3 is TGTGCCAGCAGTGAAGAGCAGGGGGTGACTCTAAATCAGCCCCAGCATTTT.

This clonotype has just a few counts. J is TRBJ1-6 and V is TRBV20-1; D call uncertain. Germline V CDR1 and CDR2: DFQATT, SNEGSKA (reference sequence). The V end was cut by 1 base, the J end by 0 bases, with 7 bases between. CDR3 length: 15 amino acids. CDR3 amino acids: CSARGPVSYNSPLHF. CDR3 coding DNA: TGCAGTGCTAGAGGGCCGGTCTCCTATAATTCACCCCTCCACTTT.

This chain joins TRBV7-3 and TRBJ2-5, with D unclear. Germline assignment: CDR1 SGHTA and CDR2 FQGTGA. This CDR3 comprises 13 residues. V was cut by 1 base and J by 2 bases, with 5 bases left in between. This CDR3 reads CASSLNLQETQYF. The CDR3 DNA is TGTGCCAGCAGCTTAAACCTACAAGAGACCCAGTACTTC. The full variable domain, rest sourced from reference TRBV7-3 and TRBJ2-5, is GAGVSQTPSNKVTEKGKYVELRCDPISGHTALYWYRQSLGQGPEFLIYFQGTGAADDSGLPNDRFFAVRPEGSVSTLKIQRTERGDSAVYLCASSLNLQETQYFGPGTRLLVL.

This chain links TRBV12-3 or TRBV12-4 with TRBJ2-2, with D perhaps TRBD1 (7 bases). Trimming shortened V by 6 bases and J by 7 bases, and 12 bases separated the two germline ends. This CDR3 has 13 amino acids. The CDR3 spells CASSRGDSGELFF. DNA of the CDR3: TGTGCCAGCAGCCGCGGGGACAGCGGGGAGCTGTTTTTT.

The gene calls are TRBV30 and TRBJ2-7, with 14 positions matching TRBD2. Germline V CDR1 and CDR2: GTSNPN, SVGIG (reference sequence). V lost 0 bases and J lost 5; bases outside the gene matches: 15. This CDR3 has 19 amino acids. The CDR3 region is CAWSVVPGTSGSWSNEQYF. CDR3 sequence (DNA): TGTGCCTGGAGTGTAGTACCCGGGACTAGCGGGAGCTGGTCCAACGAGCAGTACTTC.

The gene calls are TRBV7-2 and TRBJ1-2; D not certain. Trimming left V 5 bases short and J 4 bases short, with 14 bases between. Germline CDR1 and CDR2: SGHTA and FQGNSA. This CDR3 comprises 14 residues. In DNA form, the CDR3 reads TGTGCCAGCAGCCGATCCCCCTCTGGCTATGGCTACACCTTC. It specifies CASSRSPSGYGYTF.

The chain uses TRBV2 and TRBJ2-7; TRBD1 aligns across 9 bases. CDR1 SNHLY and CDR2 FYNNEI come from the germline V gene. The length of the CDR3 is 15 residues. After removal of 5 bases from V and 6 bases from J, the junction contained 11 bases not matched to a gene. CDR3 amino acids: CASSSLQGAWSEQYF. The CDR3 nucleotides read TGTGCCAGCAGTTCCCTACAGGGGGCTTGGAGCGAGCAGTACTTC. The complete variable domain, with remaining parts taken from reference TRBV2 and TRBJ2-7, reads EPEVTQTPSHQVTQMGQEVILRCVPISNHLYFYWYRQILGQKVEFLVSFYNNEISEKSEIFDDQFSVERPDGSNFTLKIRSTKLEDSAMYFCASSSLQGAWSEQYFGPGTRLTVT.

This clonotype appeared a single time. The rearrangement uses TRBV7-9 and TRBJ2-3; possible D gene TRBD2, 5 bases. Trimming cost V 4 bases and J 0 bases, with 20 bases left between them. This CDR3 is 18 amino acids long. Germline V lookup: CDR1 SEHNR, CDR2 FQNEAQ (reference sequence). CDR3 loop: CASSSPDWLISSTDTQYF. CDR3 in DNA: TGTGCCAGCAGCTCCCCGGACTGGTTGATCTCTAGCACAGATACGCAGTATTTT.

The J gene is TRBJ2-3, the V gene TRBV24-1; 7 bases match TRBD2. In germline, CDR1 is KGHDR, CDR2 SFDVKD. The CDR3 totals 17 residues. The V and J ends lost 1 base and 0 bases, in that order; junction bases with no gene match: 6. CDR3 loop: CATSDFRAGRSTDTQYF. Written as DNA, the CDR3 is TGTGCCACCAGTGATTTCCGAGCGGGACGAAGCACAGATACGCAGTATTTT.

The chain is built from TRBV20-1 and TRBJ1-1, with TRBD1 identical over 8 bases. Trimming removed 0 bases from V and 7 bases from J; junction bases left unmatched: 13. The CDR3 is 16 residues long. The V gene's germline CDR1 is DFQATT and CDR2 SNEGSKA (reference sequence). CDR3 nucleotides: TGCAGTGCTAGAGAGGCCCCCTCCAGGGGGCAGAGTGAAGCTTTCTTT. As protein: CSAREAPSRGQSEAFF.

A few counts support this clonotype. This chain connects TRBV7-9 to TRBJ2-3; D is undetermined. V lost 5 bases and J lost 6, with 9 bases in between. CDR3 length equals 12 residues. Germline loops: CDR1 SEHNR, CDR2 FQNEAQ (reference sequence). CDR3 sequence reads: CASSPLGDTQYF. The DNA of the CDR3 is TGTGCCAGCAGCCCCCTCGGGGATACGCAGTATTTT.

The sample holds a few counts of this clonotype. The gene calls are TRBV20-1 and TRBJ2-3; 16 nucleotides agree with TRBD2. The V gene's germline CDR1 is DFQATT and CDR2 SNEGSKA (reference sequence). The ends lost 0 bases at V and 3 bases at J; junction bases unmatched: 18. The CDR3 is made up of 22 amino acids. The CDR3 reads CSAREPPRVGTSGRVMTDTQYF. CDR3 sequence (DNA): TGCAGTGCTAGAGAGCCCCCAAGGGTCGGGACTAGCGGGAGGGTGATGACAGATACGCAGTATTTT.

This chain uses TRBV10-3 with TRBJ1-1, with 7 bases identical to TRBD1. J lost 0 bases, V lost 5 bases, and 3 bases had no gene match. This CDR3 comprises 14 residues. Per germline, CDR1 ENHRY and CDR2 SYGVKD. The CDR3 loop is CAISRQGMNTEAFF. The CDR3 DNA is TGTGCCATCAGTAGACAGGGTATGAACACTGAAGCTTTCTTT.

The chain combines TRBV5-4 with TRBJ1-1; weak D call: TRBD1 (6 bases). The germline V gene encodes CDR1 SGHNT and CDR2 YYREEE (reference sequence). Trimming left V 0 bases short and J 11 bases short, with 14 bases between. This CDR3 is 13 amino acids long. The CDR3 nucleotides are TGTGCCAGCAGCTTGGAACAGGGAAGAGATGCTTTCTTT. Its protein product is CASSLEQGRDAFF.

This clonotype was counted a few times. J is TRBJ2-7 and V is TRBV20-1; D gene unclear. CDR1 and CDR2 (germline): DFQATT, SNEGSKA (reference sequence). Trimming took off 0 bases at V and 4 bases at J, with 16 bases between the two ends. The CDR3 runs 15 residues. CDR3 nucleotides: TGCAGTGCTAGAGATAGGAGTCTGGGGTTGTACGAGCAGTACTTC. Protein: CSARDRSLGLYEQYF.

This chain connects TRBV18 to TRBJ1-2; perhaps TRBD1 as D (5 bases). The CDR3 has 15 residues. Germline loops: CDR1 KGHSH, CDR2 LQKENI. V shed 4 bases and J shed 6 bases, with 18 bases lying between them. The CDR3 region has the DNA TGTGCCAGCTCACGGGCCTTGGGGGATCGGAATGGCTACACCTTC. It is translated as CASSRALGDRNGYTF. Full variable domain (remainder filled in from reference TRBV18 and TRBJ1-2): NAGVMQNPRHLVRRRGQEARLRCSPMKGHSHVYWYRQLPEEGLKFMVYLQKENIIDESGMPKERFSAEFPKEGPSILRIQQVVRGDSAAYFCASSRALGDRNGYTFGSGTRLTVV.

V usage is TRBV21-1 and J usage is TRBJ1-6; the table gives TRBD1 as D, unverified against the DNA. TRBV21-1 is shown as a pseudogene. This CDR3 contains 15 residues. The DNA for the CDR3 is TGTGCCAGCAGCAAAGGTGGACAGGAATCTTCACCCCTCCACTTT. Translation gives CASSKGGQESSPLHF.

This rearrangement joins TRBV11-2 to TRBJ2-3; D may be TRBD1 (6 bases). The length of the CDR3 is 14 residues. The germline gives CDR1 SGHAT, CDR2 FQNNGV. Trimming removed 1 base from V and 3 bases from J, with 8 bases in between. For the CDR3, the DNA is TGTGCCAGCAGCTTAGTAAGGGGGACAGATACGCAGTATTTT. Translated, it gives CASSLVRGTDTQYF.

This clonotype is classed as large. The chain couples TRBV20-1 to TRBJ1-5; D possibly corresponds to TRBD1 (6 bases). V was trimmed by 5 bases and J by 1 base, leaving 12 bases between them. The CDR3 sequence is 14 residues long. The germline V gene has CDR1 DFQATT and CDR2 SNEGSKA (reference sequence). CDR3 coding DNA: TGCAGTGCTGAGGGGGTAGGCAGCAATCAGCCCCAGCATTTT. Translating it yields CSAEGVGSNQPQHF.

For this clonotype: An end of the junction differs from the germline gene, which may be a read error. V and J are TRBV6-5 and TRBJ1-5; 7 nucleotides line up with TRBD1. The length of the CDR3 is 17 residues. Germline CDR1 reads MNHEY; CDR2 reads SVGAGI. CDR3 DNA sequence: TGTGCCAGCAGTTCCCGACAGGGACGGTCTGCCAATAAGCCCCAGCATTTT. Translation: CASSSRQGRSANKPQHF.

This clonotype has just one count. The chain joins TRBV4-2 to TRBJ2-3, with 10 bases aligning to TRBD2. The CDR3 has 16 residues. V lost 2 bases, J lost 0 bases, and 2 bases stayed unmatched. Germline CDR1 and CDR2: LGHNA and YNFKEQ. As DNA, the CDR3 is TGTGCCAGCAGCCAATCGACTAGCGGGAGCACAGATACGCAGTATTTT. The encoded protein is CASSQSTSGSTDTQYF.